This T cell receptor beta chain was profiled in a study of shared clonotypes between healthy human individuals. Profiled with immunoSEQ multiplex PCR; TCRdb holds only in-frame clones, not every one. The repertoire has about 380,000 clones, 95% to 97% of them found once; the top ten carry about 0.34%. Germline values: CDR1 MNHEY, CDR2 SMNVEV (reference sequence). Trimming shortened V by 5 bases and J by 4 bases, and 11 bases separated the two germline ends. There are 13 residues in the CDR3. V gene TRBV27 combines with J gene TRBJ1-1; a possible D gene is TRBD1 (5 bases). Material for sequencing was memory CD8+ T cells sorted from blood. Subset specified: CD45RO+ cells pooled with CCR7-negative TemRA cells. The receptor was derived from a man aged 25-45 years in good health. The CDR3 reads CASSENQGTEAFF. CDR3 coding DNA: TGTGCCAGCAGTGAAAACCAGGGCACTGAAGCTTTCTTT.